This T cell receptor beta chain is from a study of shared clonotypes between healthy human individuals. The ends lost 1 base at V and 6 bases at J; junction bases unmatched: 16. The CDR3 has 19 residues. Germline assignment: CDR1 MDHEN and CDR2 SYDVKM. Concerning this clone: Its antigen is as yet unknown.

Positive CCR7 selection of CD45RO-negative cells yielded the naive CD8 cells, and terminally differentiated effector memory CD45RA+ cells were excluded. Data came from immunoSEQ multiplex PCR; TCRdb stores just in-frame clones and leaves some out. The repertoire holds about 2 million clones, approximately 94% seen once, with about 1.1% in the top ten. General study results and limits: Blood was the sole source, and tissue repertoires probably differ.

The source material was naive CD8+ T cells sorted from blood. The chain carries TRBV28 and TRBJ1-5; TRBD1 aligns across 9 bases. This TCR was recovered from a man younger than 35 in good health. CDR3 bases: TGTGCCAGCAGTTTATTGACCTGGGACAGGGAAATTGTTAGTCAGCCCCAGCATTTT. This sequence encodes CASSLLTWDREIVSQPQHF. Combining the CDR3 with reference TRBV28 and TRBJ1-5 gives the whole variable domain DVKVTQSSRYLVKRTGEKVFLECVQDMDHENMFWYRQDPGLGLRLIYFSYDVKMKEKGDIPEGYSVSREKKERFSLILESASTNQTSMYLCASSLLTWDREIVSQPQHFGDGTRLSIL.